The clone carrying this T cell receptor (beta chain) has only a few counts. What it binds is unknown. The entry originates in a study of vaccination and CD4 T cells after COVID-19. The treatment: approximately 10-day PBMC culture with coronavirus spike peptide pools or control peptides (ViraFEST assay). Scientists ran DNA taken from cultured CD4+ T cells through the Oncomine TCR Beta short-read assay for sequencing. TCRdb recomputed calls from the PCR reads with MiXCR, one row per CDR3 protein. The sample records some 13,000 distinct CDR3 sequences, less than 35% being singletons. V was clipped by 1 base and J by 4 bases; unmatched bases: 1. Germline loops: CDR1 DFQATT, CDR2 SNEGSKA (reference sequence). CDR3 length: 13 residues.

This receptor was obtained from a human donor who had recovered from COVID-19. The chain recombines TRBV20-1 with TRBJ1-5; TRBD1 aligns across 7 bases. The sample consisted of CD4+ T cells from blood, cultured in vitro. The CDR3 loop reads CSARGTGNQPQHF. In DNA, the CDR3 is TGCAGTGCTAGAGGGACAGGAAATCAGCCCCAGCATTTT.